The 15 T cell receptor beta chains below were found in one sample sequenced in a study of metastatic and nonmetastatic thyroid tumors. MiXCR re-clonotyped the PCR reads for TCRdb. The repertoire holds 5,400 or so clones, 33% seen once, with roughly a quarter in the top ten. Prior to thyroid surgery, none of the patients had received any treatment. The sample comprised adjacent normal tissue. All receptors derive from a female donor with papillary thyroid cancer or a benign thyroid nodule (not recorded which). Some clones in this sample may be carry-over from other donors' samples.

V gene TRBV30 combines with J gene TRBJ1-1; D is unclear. Per the germline V gene, CDR1 is GTSNPN and CDR2 is SVGIG (reference sequence). Trimming cost V 0 bases and J 1 base, with 3 bases left between them. CDR3 length: 12 amino acids. CDR3 sequence (DNA): TGTGCCTGGAGTGTAGGGAACACTGAAGCTTTCTTT. Translating gives CAWSVGNTEAFF.

Concerning this clone: Other DNA sequences of this sample code for an identical CDR3. The chain combines TRBV20-1 with TRBJ1-1; D remains unclear. Germline V lookup: CDR1 DFQATT, CDR2 SNEGSKA (reference sequence). The CDR3 contains 14 residues. Trimming pared 0 bases from V and 5 bases from J, leaving 13 bases between. The CDR3 bases are TGCAGTGCTAGAGATCCCACCCCGGGAACTGAAGCTTTCTTT. Residues: CSARDPTPGTEAFF.

This clone turned up a few times. The chain joins TRBV24-1 to TRBJ2-7; 11 nucleotides match TRBD1. This CDR3 is 15 amino acids long. J gave up 5 bases and V 3 bases, and 5 bases lay outside the gene matches. Per the germline V gene, CDR1 is KGHDR and CDR2 is SFDVKD. CDR3 region: CATSDPGTGGNEQYF. The CDR3 DNA is TGTGCCACCAGTGATCCCGGGACAGGGGGAAACGAGCAGTACTTC.

The chain has TRBV7-2 and TRBJ1-2, with no clear D. The CDR3 is 13 amino acids. CDR1 and CDR2 (germline): SGHTA, FQGNSA. Trimming removed 4 bases from V and 8 bases from J, with 14 bases in between. The CDR3 sequence is CASSSYISRGYTF. CDR3 DNA sequence: TGTGCCAGCAGCTCGTACATATCTCGGGGCTACACCTTC.

The chain joins TRBV7-9 to TRBJ2-7; the D gene is possibly TRBD2 (5 bases). The germline V and J ends were trimmed by 5 bases and 2 bases, with 13 bases remaining between them. The germline gives CDR1 SEHNR, CDR2 FQNEAQ (reference sequence). This CDR3 spans 14 amino acids. Here the CDR3 DNA reads TGTGCCAGCAGCCTACACGGGGTTACCTACGAGCAGTACTTC. It translates to CASSLHGVTYEQYF.

This clone was picked up many times. The CDR3 nucleotides are TGTGCCAGCAGTTACCGGGAATGGAGTGACGAGCAGTACTTC. The encoded protein is CASSYREWSDEQYF. The chain is built from TRBV6-5 and TRBJ2-7; weak D call: TRBD2 (5 bases). Trimming shortened V by 2 bases and J by 5 bases, and 13 bases separated the two germline ends. Germline V gives CDR1 MNHEY, CDR2 SVGAGI. The CDR3 is 14 amino acids.

Turning to this clone: One junction end disagrees with the germline gene, perhaps due to a read error. This chain connects TRBV4-2 to TRBJ2-7, with D perhaps matching TRBD1 (6 bases). Per the germline V gene, CDR1 is LGHNA and CDR2 is YNFKEQ. This CDR3 contains 12 residues. The CDR3 is CASSPPGTEQYF. CDR3 sequence (DNA): TGTGCTAGCAGCCCTCCAGGGACAGAGCAGTACTTC.

This clone is deemed large. The chain recombines TRBV27 with TRBJ2-7, with 7 bases identical to TRBD2. CDR3 length: 14 residues. V was clipped by 5 bases and J by 2 bases; unmatched bases: 6. CDR1 and CDR2 (germline): MNHEY, SMNVEV (reference sequence). The CDR3, as DNA: TGTGCCAGCAGTCCGGTGGGGGGGGCCTACGAGCAGTACTTC. The encoded protein is CASSPVGGAYEQYF.

This clone showed up just a few times. The gene calls are TRBV6-2 or TRBV6-3 and TRBJ1-3; D remains ambiguous. Germline V gene sequence: CDR1 MNHEY, CDR2 SVGEGT. The V end lost 2 bases, the J end lost 0 bases, and 14 bases lay between the germline ends. The CDR3 extends over 17 amino acids. As DNA, the CDR3 is TGTGCCAGCAGTTACAGTTCCTACCCGATCTCTGGAAACACCATATATTTT. Translation gives CASSYSSYPISGNTIYF.

The sample holds a few counts of this clone. V gene TRBV5-1 combines with J gene TRBJ2-2; 7 bases are a match to TRBD1. This CDR3 comprises 16 residues. Per germline, CDR1 SGHRS and CDR2 YFSETQ. The junction had 11 bases not matched to a gene; V was cut back by 4 bases and J by 5 bases. The CDR3 is CASSHKTGISTGELFF. CDR3 nucleotide sequence: TGCGCCAGCAGCCATAAGACAGGGATAAGTACCGGGGAGCTGTTTTTT.

The chain couples TRBV5-1 to TRBJ1-2; maybe TRBD1 (6 bases). The germline V and J ends were trimmed by 0 bases and 5 bases, with 20 bases remaining between them. The germline V gene has CDR1 SGHRS and CDR2 YFSETQ. The CDR3 loop spans 17 amino acids. CDR3 in amino acids: CASSLGPQGLGTYGYTF. The CDR3 DNA reads TGCGCCAGCAGCTTGGGCCCCCAGGGGCTGGGGACTTATGGCTACACCTTC.

The chain carries TRBV7-2 and TRBJ1-4; TRBD1 matches at 10 bases. The J segment lost 2 bases and the V segment lost 1 base, leaving 4 bases of the junction unmatched. This CDR3 is built from 17 residues. Looked up from germline, CDR1 is SGHTA and CDR2 is FQGNSA. CDR3 residues: CASSLGDRGLTNEKLFF. In DNA, the CDR3 is TGTGCCAGCAGCTTAGGCGACAGGGGGCTTACTAATGAAAAACTGTTTTTT.

V and J are TRBV30 and TRBJ2-2; 8 bases agree with TRBD1. This CDR3 spans 17 amino acids. Germline lookup yields CDR1 GTSNPN and CDR2 SVGIG (reference sequence). Unmatched junction bases numbered 10, after V lost 0 bases and J lost 4 bases. CDR3 DNA sequence: TGTGCCTGGAGTGTAACCGGGACAGGCACCTCCACCGGGGAGCTGTTTTTT. Its translation: CAWSVTGTGTSTGELFF.

V is TRBV4-2 and J is TRBJ2-7; 10 bases are shared with TRBD1. CDR1 LGHNA and CDR2 YNFKEQ come from the germline V gene. Trimming took 5 bases from V and 1 from J; bases not matched to a gene: 8. The CDR3 sequence is 16 residues long. The DNA of the CDR3 is TGTGCCAGCAGCTATTCCGGGACAGGGGAATCCTACGAGCAGTACTTC. Translating gives CASSYSGTGESYEQYF.

The chain is built from TRBV7-8 and TRBJ2-7; D remains ambiguous. Trimming pared 1 base from V and 9 bases from J, leaving 13 bases between. Germline CDR1 and CDR2: SGHVS and FQNEAQ. CDR3 length: 13 amino acids. The CDR3 DNA follows: TGTGCCAGCAGCTTAGGGGCGATTCCTGTGCAGTACTTC. Its translation: CASSLGAIPVQYF.